The 25 T cell receptor beta chains below all came from one sample that was sequenced in a study of blood T cells in healthy people across ages. The authors ran a second PCR of 7 to 11 cycles using a sample-barcoded 5' primer and a J-beta primer mix. Via MiXCR, TCRdb re-called the 5' RACE reads, giving one row per CDR3 protein. The table has fewer than 1.5 million distinct CDR3 sequences, roughly 40% seen once. Material: blood. The receptors shown here come from a woman younger than 30 in good health.

CDR3 sequence: CASSYSLPTGIHTEAFF. The DNA for the CDR3 is TGTGCCAGCAGTTACTCATTACCTACGGGTATTCACACTGAAGCTTTCTTT. This chain connects TRBV6-5 to TRBJ1-1, with unresolved D. The germline CDR1 and CDR2 sequences are MNHEY and SVGAGI. The CDR3 has 17 amino acids. Trimming took off 0 bases at V and 3 bases at J, with 17 bases between the two ends.

This clonotype has a single count. The junction does not match germline at one end; this may be a read error. J is TRBJ2-7 and V is TRBV19; 8 nucleotides match TRBD1. Germline values: CDR1 LNHDA, CDR2 SQIVND (reference sequence). This CDR3 has 15 residues. CDR3 region: CASSTGQGPSYEQYF. Here the CDR3 DNA reads TGTGCCAGTAGTACTGGACAGGGACCCTCCTACGAGCAGTACTTT.

As to this clonotype: At one of its ends the junction is not consistent with the germline gene, which may arise from a read error. This chain uses TRBV6-6 with TRBJ2-7; D is unclear. From germline, CDR1 is MNHNY and CDR2 SVGAGI (reference sequence). The CDR3 has 11 amino acids. CDR3 region: CASSPRSERYF. CDR3 sequence (DNA): TGTGCCAGCAGCCCCAGAAGTGAGCGGTACTTC.

The chain uses TRBV5-1 and TRBJ2-1; tentative D call: TRBD2 (5 bases). The J call may be mistaken, given a closer DNA end match to TRBJ2-7. The CDR3 is 16 residues long. Per germline, CDR1 SGHRS and CDR2 YFSETQ. CDR3 protein: CASSLGGRIYYNEQYF. The CDR3 DNA reads TGCGCCAGCAGCTTGGGAGGGCGGATTTACTACAATGAGCAGTACTTC.

The genes are TRBV5-1 and TRBJ1-5, with 7 bases fitting TRBD1. V was pared by 7 bases and J by 2 bases, with 9 bases of the junction left unmatched. Looked up from germline, CDR1 is SGHRS and CDR2 is YFSETQ. There are 15 residues in the CDR3. The DNA for the CDR3 is TGCGCCAGCCGCCAAAGCACAGGGGGCAATCAGCCCCAGCATTTT. This gives the protein CASRQSTGGNQPQHF. Looking up the rest from reference TRBV5-1 and TRBJ1-5 gives the full variable domain: KAGVTQTPRYLIKTRGQQVTLSCSPISGHRSVSWYQQTPGQGLQFLFEYFSETQRNKGNFPGRFSGRQFSNSRSEMNVSTLELGDSALYLCASRQSTGGNQPQHFGDGTRLSIL.

The chain recombines TRBV20-1 with TRBJ2-1; D remains ambiguous. This CDR3 contains 16 residues. Looked up from germline, CDR1 is DFQATT and CDR2 is SNEGSKA (reference sequence). V dropped 0 bases and J dropped 6 bases, with 18 bases sitting between them. The CDR3 DNA reads as TGCAGTGCTAGAGATCATCAGCACGGTCGGATCAATGAGCAGTTCTTC. This gives the protein CSARDHQHGRINEQFF.

The V call is TRBV3-1, the J call TRBJ2-1; 10 bases align to TRBD2. Germline trimming cut 2 bases from V and 0 bases from J; bases unmatched to any gene: 10. The CDR3 runs to 19 residues. Germline CDR1 is LGHDT and CDR2 is YNNKEL (reference sequence). The CDR3 DNA reads TGTGCCAGCAGCCAATCTTTTACTAGCGGGACGAGCTCCTACAATGAGCAGTTCTTC. This translates into CASSQSFTSGTSSYNEQFF.

A few counts support this clonotype. The chain is built from TRBV27 and TRBJ1-6; no clear D gene. The CDR3 is 18 residues long. Looked up from germline, CDR1 is MNHEY and CDR2 is SMNVEV (reference sequence). Deletions cut 3 bases from V and 4 bases from J, with 19 bases between. This CDR3 reads CASSFGSVSRFYNSPLHF. The CDR3 coding sequence is TGTGCCAGCAGTTTTGGTTCGGTTTCCAGATTTTATAATTCACCCCTCCACTTT.

This clonotype has a single count. The chain links TRBV4-1 to TRBJ2-1; 9 bases map to TRBD2. The tail of the sequence fits TRBJ2-7 better, so the J call may be wrong. Germline CDR1 reads MGHRA; CDR2 reads YSYEKL. The CDR3 has 16 residues. CDR3 region: CASSFRLADSYNEQYF. The CDR3 coding sequence is TGCGCCAGCAGCTTCAGACTAGCGGACTCCTACAATGAGCAGTACTTC.

The V call is TRBV6-5, the J call TRBJ1-2; the D is unclear. Per the germline V gene, CDR1 is MNHEY and CDR2 is SVGAGI. The V and J ends lost 1 base and 8 bases respectively, with 14 bases between them. The CDR3 contains 14 residues. The CDR3 DNA follows: TGTGCCAGCAGTTACTATTCGGGCGCGAAAGGCTACACCTTC. Protein: CASSYYSGAKGYTF.

In regard to this clonotype: A junction boundary mismatches the germline segment, possibly from a read error. The chain carries TRBV3-1 and TRBJ2-3; possible D gene TRBD1, 5 bases. CDR1 and CDR2 from the germline V gene are LGHDT and YNNKEL (reference sequence). CDR3 length equals 14 residues. This chain's CDR3 is CASSQENPTDTHYF. In nucleotides, the CDR3 is TGTGCCAGCAGCCAAGAGAATCCGACAGATACGCACTATTTT.

This chain links TRBV20-1 with TRBJ2-2, with 9 bases fitting TRBD2. The CDR3 is 15 amino acids. Germline CDR1 is DFQATT and CDR2 is SNEGSKA (reference sequence). The V segment lost 0 bases and the J segment 3 bases; nucleotides outside the gene matches: 2. In DNA, the CDR3 is TGCAGTGCTAGAGACGCGGGAGGGGACACCGGGGAGCTGTTTTTT. Its protein is CSARDAGGDTGELFF.

This clonotype was seen a handful of times. This chain uses TRBV11-2 with TRBJ2-1; D ambiguous. V lost 1 base to trimming and J lost 5 bases, with 12 bases between them. This CDR3 region has 15 residues. Germline CDR1 SGHAT, CDR2 FQNNGV. The CDR3: CASSLVELLNNEQFF. The CDR3 bases are TGTGCCAGCAGCTTAGTGGAACTCCTGAACAATGAGCAGTTCTTC. Combining the CDR3 with reference TRBV11-2 and TRBJ2-1 gives the whole variable domain EAGVAQSPRYKIIEKRQSVAFWCNPISGHATLYWYQQILGQGPKLLIQFQNNGVVDDSQLPKDRFSAERLKGVDSTLKIQPAKLEDSAVYLCASSLVELLNNEQFFGPGTRLTVL.

The CDR3 nucleotides are TGCGCCAGCAGCTTGATTCCGGGGAGCAACGGGCAGTACTTC. This sequence encodes CASSLIPGSNGQYF. The chain is built from TRBV5-1 and TRBJ2-7; a weak D match, TRBD2 (5 bases). V lost 1 base and J 9 bases, leaving 17 bases between the germline ends. Germline loops: CDR1 SGHRS, CDR2 YFSETQ. CDR3 size: 14 residues. The full variable domain, its missing parts supplied by reference TRBV5-1 and TRBJ2-7, is KAGVTQTPRYLIKTRGQQVTLSCSPISGHRSVSWYQQTPGQGLQFLFEYFSETQRNKGNFPGRFSGRQFSNSRSEMNVSTLELGDSALYLCASSLIPGSNGQYFGPGTRLTVT.

The chain joins TRBV6-6 to TRBJ1-2; D unclear. The CDR3 totals 16 residues. Trimming stripped 11 bases from V and 8 bases from J, with 30 bases between. CDR1 MNHNY and CDR2 SVGAGI come from the germline V gene (reference sequence). The DNA for the CDR3 is TGTGCCGGCGGAGCCCGCGGGCAAGTTGCTTCAGACGGCTACACCTTC. Residues: CAGGARGQVASDGYTF.

The chain recombines TRBV4-2 with TRBJ2-3, with no clear D. The V and J ends lost 0 bases and 1 base respectively, with 8 bases between them. CDR3 length: 15 residues. Germline V gives CDR1 LGHNA, CDR2 YNFKEQ. CDR3 coding DNA: TGTGCCAGCAGCCAAGAGGTCCTCCGCACAGATACGCAGTATTTT. This gives the protein CASSQEVLRTDTQYF.

The J gene is TRBJ1-2, the V gene TRBV7-9; 9 nucleotides line up with TRBD1. J lost 6 bases, V lost 4 bases, and 9 bases had no gene match. This CDR3 is 15 amino acids long. Germline V gene data show CDR1 as SEHNR and CDR2 as FQNEAQ (reference sequence). This CDR3 is CASSSGDRETDGYTF. The CDR3 nucleotides read TGTGCCAGCAGCTCAGGGGACAGGGAGACAGATGGCTACACCTTC.

This chain joins TRBV12-3 or TRBV12-4 and TRBJ1-4; tentative D call: TRBD1 (5 bases). The CDR3 totals 16 residues. Trimming stripped 5 bases from V and 7 bases from J, with 20 bases between. CDR3: CASSTQSTPGGEKLFF. The DNA for the CDR3 is TGTGCCAGCAGTACCCAATCTACCCCCGGGGGTGAAAAACTGTTTTTT.

This clonotype was counted only a few times. The chain employs TRBV25-1 and TRBJ1-2, with D possibly TRBD1 on 5 matching bases. The V end was cut by 5 bases, the J end by 6 bases, with 10 bases between. CDR3 length equals 12 residues. The germline V gene has CDR1 MGHDK and CDR2 SYGVNS. The chain's CDR3 is CASSRGFDGYTF. CDR3 DNA: TGTGCCAGCAGTAGGGGATTTGATGGCTACACCTTC.

This clonotype was counted only a few times. The chain uses TRBV12-3 or TRBV12-4 and TRBJ2-5; D is unresolved. The J call may not be correct, given that the DNA end is closer to TRBJ2-7. This CDR3 comprises 12 residues. The DNA for the CDR3 is TGTGCCAGCAGTTTTAACCCGTCCGAGCAGTACTTC. It translates to CASSFNPSEQYF.

This CDR3 is CASSPPGTVNTEAFF. DNA of the CDR3: TGTGCCAGCTCACCACCCGGGACGGTCAACACTGAAGCTTTCTTT. The V gene is TRBV18, the J gene TRBJ1-1; D may be TRBD1 (5 bases). The germline CDR1 and CDR2 sequences are KGHSH and LQKENI. The CDR3 has 15 residues. The germline V and J ends were trimmed by 0 bases and 2 bases, with 10 bases remaining between them. Filled out from reference TRBV18 and TRBJ1-1, the complete variable domain reads NAGVMQNPRHLVRRRGQEARLRCSPMKGHSHVYWYRQLPEEGLKFMVYLQKENIIDESGMPKERFSAEFPKEGPSILRIQQVVRGDSAAYFCASSPPGTVNTEAFFGQGTRLTVV.

This clonotype appeared a few times. This sequence joins TRBV29-1 and TRBJ2-5; either TRBD1 or TRBD2 may supply D (5 bases each). The CDR3 consists of 12 residues. The V gene lost 7 bases and the J gene lost 4 bases, with 13 bases spanning the gap. Germline CDR1 is SQVTM and CDR2 is ANQGSEA. The CDR3 region is CSASGTRETQYF. The CDR3 DNA reads TGCAGCGCCTCAGGGACCCGAGAGACCCAGTACTTC.

This clonotype showed up just a few times. V is TRBV20-1 and J is TRBJ2-3; 12 nucleotides line up with TRBD2. CDR1 and CDR2 from the germline V gene are DFQATT and SNEGSKA (reference sequence). This CDR3 is built from 13 residues. V shed 7 bases, J shed 11 bases, and the junction held 10 bases outside the gene matches. CDR3 sequence: CSEASGGGYVQYF. DNA for the CDR3: TGCAGTGAGGCTAGCGGGGGGGGGTATGTGCAGTATTTT.

The rearrangement uses TRBV20-1 and TRBJ1-6; the D gene is possibly TRBD1 (5 bases). V lost 2 bases to trimming and J lost 5 bases, with 13 bases between them. CDR1 is DFQATT and CDR2 is SNEGSKA in the germline V gene (reference sequence). There are 15 residues in the CDR3. The CDR3 region is CSARSSGPNNSPLHF. The CDR3 DNA is TGCAGTGCTAGAAGTTCGGGACCTAATAATTCACCCCTCCACTTT.

The chain employs TRBV9 and TRBJ2-7, with D possibly TRBD1 on 6 matching bases. The CDR3 has 16 amino acids. V was cut by 0 bases and J by 7 bases, with 20 bases left in between. Germline V lookup: CDR1 SGDLS, CDR2 YYNGEE. The DNA of the CDR3 is TGTGCCAGCAGCGTAGCCTCAGGGGCCTCTACGCTGGAGCAGTACTTC. It codes for CASSVASGASTLEQYF.